This T cell receptor (beta chain) was retrieved from a study of T cell changes during pregnancy in multiple sclerosis. This table comes from immunoSEQ multiplex PCR, and its TCRdb copy is limited to in-frame clones, with some not included. The data contain approximately 80,000 clones, about 94% of them singletons. CDR1 MNHNY and CDR2 SVGAGI come from the germline V gene (reference sequence). The V end lost 8 bases, the J end lost 0 bases, and 14 bases lay between the germline ends. This CDR3 comprises 14 residues. V gene TRBV6-6 combines with J gene TRBJ2-7; tentative D call: TRBD2 (7 bases). The sample consisted of peripheral blood, taken in the second trimester of pregnancy. This sequence was found in a female donor in good health, enrolled as a control in a pregnancy study. CDR3 nucleotide sequence: TGTGCCAGCCGGGCGGGGGCCCTCTCCTACGAGCAGTACTTC. Protein product: CASRAGALSYEQYF.